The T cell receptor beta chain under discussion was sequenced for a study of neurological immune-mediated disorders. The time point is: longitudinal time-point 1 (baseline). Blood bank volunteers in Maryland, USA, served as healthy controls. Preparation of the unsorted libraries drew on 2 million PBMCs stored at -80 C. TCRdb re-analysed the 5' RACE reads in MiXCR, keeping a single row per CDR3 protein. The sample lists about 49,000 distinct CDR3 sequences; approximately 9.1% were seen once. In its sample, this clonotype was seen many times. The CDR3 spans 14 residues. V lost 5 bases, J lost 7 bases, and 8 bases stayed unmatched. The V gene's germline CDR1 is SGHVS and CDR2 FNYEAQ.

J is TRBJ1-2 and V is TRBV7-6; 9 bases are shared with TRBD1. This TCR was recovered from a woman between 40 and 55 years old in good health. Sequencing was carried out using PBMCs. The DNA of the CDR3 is TGTGCCAGCAGCGGCTCGACAGGGGGGGGTGGCTACACCTTC. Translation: CASSGSTGGGGYTF.